Listed below are T cell receptor beta chains from one sample, sequenced in a study of blood T cell repertoires in COVID-19. Using immunoSEQ multiplex PCR, the repertoire was profiled, and TCRdb retains in-frame clones only, with some absent. The repertoire holds about 75,000 clones, with 84% as singletons. The specimen was peripheral blood. Source of these receptors: a woman in her forties or fifties with acute or convalescent COVID-19. Both conserved end residues are part of each CDR3. A D gene is named only where the DNA matches it firmly. Rows give clone size only sometimes, using once, few, many, or a class for an expanded clone.

v_call: TRBV27; clone_size: .; d_call: .; cdr3_length: 16; j_call: TRBJ1-2; cdr3_nt: TGTGCCAGCGCCATTCCACAGGGACCAGGGAACTATGGCTACACCTTC; cdr3_aa: CASAIPQGPGNYGYTF
v_call: TRBV6-2/TRBV6-3; clone_size: .; d_call: .; cdr3_length: 15; j_call: TRBJ2-5; cdr3_nt: TGTGCCAGCAGCCCACGTGACAGGTTTCAAGAGACCCAGTACTTC; cdr3_aa: CASSPRDRFQETQYF
v_call: TRBV27; clone_size: .; d_call: .; cdr3_length: 14; j_call: TRBJ2-7; cdr3_nt: TGTGCCAGCAGTTTCGCGCCGATTATAGACGAGCAGTACTTC; cdr3_aa: CASSFAPIIDEQYF
v_call: TRBV10-3; clone_size: .; d_call: .; cdr3_length: 15; j_call: TRBJ2-1; cdr3_nt: TGTGCCATCAGTGAGAGACAGACAAGTTACAATGAGCAGTTCTTC; cdr3_aa: CAISERQTSYNEQFF
v_call: TRBV19; clone_size: few; d_call: .; cdr3_length: 15; j_call: TRBJ2-5; cdr3_nt: TGTGCCAGTAGTATAGATATTAACAGTCAAGAGACCCAGTACTTC; cdr3_aa: CASSIDINSQETQYF
v_call: TRBV9; clone_size: few; d_call: TRBD1; cdr3_length: 14; j_call: TRBJ1-1; cdr3_nt: TGTGCCAGCAGCGTGACAGGGGGCGACACTGAAGCTTTCTTT; cdr3_aa: CASSVTGGDTEAFF
v_call: TRBV29-1; clone_size: few; d_call: TRBD2; cdr3_length: 13; j_call: TRBJ2-7; cdr3_nt: TGCAGCGTTGAAACTAGCGGGGGGGTCGAGCAGTACTTC; cdr3_aa: CSVETSGGVEQYF
v_call: TRBV7-2; clone_size: .; d_call: TRBD1; cdr3_length: 19; j_call: TRBJ1-2; cdr3_nt: TGTGCCAGCAGCTTAGGTTTAGGAGGGACAGGGAGTTTTGTTTATGGCTACACCTTC; cdr3_aa: CASSLGLGGTGSFVYGYTF
v_call: TRBV10-3; clone_size: .; d_call: TRBD1; cdr3_length: 19; j_call: TRBJ2-6; cdr3_nt: TGTGCCACCGGCTCCGTCAGGACAGGGGGCGGGACTGGGGCCAACGTCCTGACTTTC; cdr3_aa: CATGSVRTGGGTGANVLTF
v_call: TRBV28; clone_size: .; d_call: TRBD1; cdr3_length: 15; j_call: TRBJ2-7; cdr3_nt: TGTGCCAGCAGTTTACCAGGGACAGGGAGGTACGAGCAGTACTTC; cdr3_aa: CASSLPGTGRYEQYF
v_call: TRBV6-5; clone_size: .; d_call: TRBD1; cdr3_length: 13; j_call: TRBJ1-2; cdr3_nt: TGTGCCAGCAGTTACCAGACAGGGGAAGGCTACACCTTC; cdr3_aa: CASSYQTGEGYTF
v_call: TRBV7-9; clone_size: .; d_call: TRBD1; cdr3_length: 14; j_call: TRBJ2-1; cdr3_nt: TGTGCCAGCAGCTTAGCCCTGGACAGGGGTCGGCAGTTCTTC; cdr3_aa: CASSLALDRGRQFF
v_call: TRBV10-3; clone_size: .; d_call: .; cdr3_length: 12; j_call: TRBJ2-7; cdr3_nt: TGTGCCATCAGTAGGGGGTCCTACGAGCAGTACTTC; cdr3_aa: CAISRGSYEQYF
v_call: TRBV28; clone_size: .; d_call: .; cdr3_length: 11; j_call: TRBJ1-1; cdr3_nt: TGTGCCAGCATCAGGAACACTGAAGCTTTCTTT; cdr3_aa: CASIRNTEAFF
v_call: TRBV12-3/TRBV12-4; clone_size: .; d_call: .; cdr3_length: 13; j_call: TRBJ1-1; cdr3_nt: TGTGCCAGCACCTCATCAGGGGACACTGAAGCTTTCTTT; cdr3_aa: CASTSSGDTEAFF
v_call: TRBV19; clone_size: few; d_call: .; cdr3_length: 14; j_call: TRBJ2-7; cdr3_nt: TGTGCCAGCAAAACAAAGGGGGACACCTACGAGCAGTACTTC; cdr3_aa: CASKTKGDTYEQYF
v_call: TRBV5-1; clone_size: many; d_call: .; cdr3_length: 13; j_call: TRBJ2-2; cdr3_nt: TGCGCCAGCAGCTTGGCCGAGGAGGGGGAGCTGTTTTTT; cdr3_aa: CASSLAEEGELFF
v_call: TRBV30; clone_size: .; d_call: .; cdr3_length: 17; j_call: TRBJ1-5; cdr3_nt: TGTGCCTGGAGTGTACGGAAACAGGCGGGAAGCAATCAGCCCCAGCATTTT; cdr3_aa: CAWSVRKQAGSNQPQHF
v_call: TRBV2; clone_size: .; d_call: TRBD1; cdr3_length: 14; j_call: TRBJ1-4; cdr3_nt: TGTGCCAGCAGGGCGGGACAGCCTAATGAAAAACTGTTTTTT; cdr3_aa: CASRAGQPNEKLFF
v_call: TRBV9; clone_size: .; d_call: .; cdr3_length: 13; j_call: TRBJ2-1; cdr3_nt: TGTGCCACCTCGACCCTGGGTGAGGGTGAGCAGTTCTTC; cdr3_aa: CATSTLGEGEQFF
v_call: TRBV7-9; clone_size: few; d_call: .; cdr3_length: 18; j_call: TRBJ2-5; cdr3_nt: TGTGCCAGCAGCTTAGCGTTTGGGGCGGGGAACGGACGGGAGACCCAGTACTTC; cdr3_aa: CASSLAFGAGNGRETQYF
v_call: TRBV6-1; clone_size: .; d_call: TRBD2; cdr3_length: 15; j_call: TRBJ2-1; cdr3_nt: TGTGCCAGCAGTGTCGGGCTAGCGGGAGTGAATGAGCAGTTCTTC; cdr3_aa: CASSVGLAGVNEQFF
v_call: TRBV7-9; clone_size: .; d_call: .; cdr3_length: 16; j_call: TRBJ2-3; cdr3_nt: TGTGCCAGCCCAGGCACCGACGGGGGTTCCACAGATACGCAGTATTTT; cdr3_aa: CASPGTDGGSTDTQYF
v_call: TRBV30; clone_size: .; d_call: .; cdr3_length: 13; j_call: TRBJ2-7; cdr3_nt: TGTGCCTGGGCGCCACAGGGCTCCTACGAGCAGTACTTC; cdr3_aa: CAWAPQGSYEQYF
v_call: TRBV21-1; clone_size: .; d_call: .; cdr3_length: 16; j_call: TRBJ1-1; cdr3_nt: TGTGCCAGCAGCAACGATCTATGGGGGGTGGACACTGAAGCTTTCTTT; cdr3_aa: CASSNDLWGVDTEAFF
v_call: TRBV7-9; clone_size: .; d_call: .; cdr3_length: 12; j_call: TRBJ1-1; cdr3_nt: TGTGCCAGCAGCTTACGGGAGCCTGAAGCTTTCTTT; cdr3_aa: CASSLREPEAFF
v_call: TRBV7-2; clone_size: .; d_call: TRBD2; cdr3_length: 16; j_call: TRBJ2-2; cdr3_nt: TGTGCCAGCAGCGTTGGGCGGGGGGCGGTCACCGGGGAGCTGTTTTTT; cdr3_aa: CASSVGRGAVTGELFF
v_call: TRBV28; clone_size: .; d_call: TRBD2; cdr3_length: 16; j_call: TRBJ2-3; cdr3_nt: TGTGCCAGCAGTACCCGGCGCGGGAGTAAGGCAGATACGCAGTATTTT; cdr3_aa: CASSTRRGSKADTQYF
v_call: TRBV15; clone_size: .; d_call: .; cdr3_length: 16; j_call: TRBJ1-5; cdr3_nt: TGTGCCACCAGCAGAGATGGCATGCAGGGGTATCAGCCCCAGCATTTT; cdr3_aa: CATSRDGMQGYQPQHF
v_call: TRBV18; clone_size: .; d_call: TRBD2; cdr3_length: 15; j_call: TRBJ2-5; cdr3_nt: TGTGCCAGCTCACACGGGACTAGCCGGGCAGAGACCCAGTACTTC; cdr3_aa: CASSHGTSRAETQYF
v_call: TRBV18; clone_size: few; d_call: .; cdr3_length: 17; j_call: TRBJ1-3; cdr3_nt: TGTGCCAGCTCACCCATAGACACCGACGGGAACGTTGGTACCATATATTTT; cdr3_aa: CASSPIDTDGNVGTIYF
v_call: TRBV5-6; clone_size: .; d_call: .; cdr3_length: 16; j_call: TRBJ1-3; cdr3_nt: TGTGCCAGCAGCTTCGAGGGAAGTTACTCTGGAAACACCATATATTTT; cdr3_aa: CASSFEGSYSGNTIYF
v_call: TRBV5-1; clone_size: .; d_call: TRBD1; cdr3_length: 16; j_call: TRBJ1-3; cdr3_nt: TGCGCCAGCAGCCGTGGACAGGGGGCGACTGGAAACACCATATATTTT; cdr3_aa: CASSRGQGATGNTIYF
v_call: TRBV6-2/TRBV6-3; clone_size: .; d_call: .; cdr3_length: 11; j_call: TRBJ1-2; cdr3_nt: TGTGCCAGCAGTCCCGGGAACGGCTACACCTTC; cdr3_aa: CASSPGNGYTF
v_call: TRBV3-1/TRBV3-2; clone_size: .; d_call: .; cdr3_length: 17; j_call: TRBJ1-2; cdr3_nt: TGTGCCAGCAGCCCCCGTGGATGGGGCCAACTTAACTATGGCTACACCTTC; cdr3_aa: CASSPRGWGQLNYGYTF
v_call: TRBV5-6; clone_size: .; d_call: .; cdr3_length: 15; j_call: TRBJ1-5; cdr3_nt: TGTGCCAGCAGCTTGGTAGGAGGAACCGATCAGCCCCAGCATTTT; cdr3_aa: CASSLVGGTDQPQHF
v_call: TRBV19; clone_size: .; d_call: TRBD1; cdr3_length: 17; j_call: TRBJ1-5; cdr3_nt: TGTGCCAGTAGTCGCAACACAGGGGGTAGAGGCAATCAGCCCCAGCATTTT; cdr3_aa: CASSRNTGGRGNQPQHF
v_call: TRBV7-3; clone_size: .; d_call: TRBD1; cdr3_length: 16; j_call: TRBJ2-5; cdr3_nt: TGTGCCAGCAGTCAAACAGGGACAGCTAATCAAGAGACCCAGTACTTC; cdr3_aa: CASSQTGTANQETQYF
v_call: TRBV6-2/TRBV6-3; clone_size: .; d_call: .; cdr3_length: 14; j_call: TRBJ2-7; cdr3_nt: TGTGCCAGCAGTACTCCTTATCGTGCCTACGAGCAGTACTTC; cdr3_aa: CASSTPYRAYEQYF
v_call: TRBV15; clone_size: .; d_call: .; cdr3_length: 16; j_call: TRBJ1-4; cdr3_nt: TGTGCCACCAGCAGAGATGCTGGCGGGACGGTCAAAAAACTGTTTTTT; cdr3_aa: CATSRDAGGTVKKLFF
v_call: TRBV6-5; clone_size: .; d_call: TRBD1; cdr3_length: 15; j_call: TRBJ1-2; cdr3_nt: TGTGCCAGCAGTCGTGCAGGGGGGATTTTGAATGGCTACACCTTC; cdr3_aa: CASSRAGGILNGYTF
v_call: TRBV13; clone_size: .; d_call: TRBD1; cdr3_length: 14; j_call: TRBJ1-2; cdr3_nt: TGTGCCAGCAGCTTAGGGACAGGGAACTATGGCTACACCTTC; cdr3_aa: CASSLGTGNYGYTF
v_call: TRBV6-5; clone_size: .; d_call: .; cdr3_length: 16; j_call: TRBJ2-1; cdr3_nt: TGTGCCAGCAGTTACACAGGGAGTGGTTCCTACAATGAGCAGTTCTTC; cdr3_aa: CASSYTGSGSYNEQFF
v_call: TRBV9; clone_size: .; d_call: .; cdr3_length: 16; j_call: TRBJ1-3; cdr3_nt: TGTGCCAGCAGCGTAGACGCCCTTAGCTCTGGAAACACCATATATTTT; cdr3_aa: CASSVDALSSGNTIYF
v_call: TRBV2; clone_size: once; d_call: TRBD1; cdr3_length: 13; j_call: TRBJ2-7; cdr3_nt: TGTGCCAGCGGGAGACAGGGGACCTACGAGCAGTACTTC; cdr3_aa: CASGRQGTYEQYF
v_call: TRBV6-2/TRBV6-3; clone_size: .; d_call: TRBD1; cdr3_length: 15; j_call: TRBJ1-2; cdr3_nt: TGTGCCAGCAGTACGAGACAGGGTACCAACTATGGCTACACCTTC; cdr3_aa: CASSTRQGTNYGYTF
v_call: TRBV19; clone_size: .; d_call: TRBD2; cdr3_length: 15; j_call: TRBJ2-5; cdr3_nt: TGTGCCAGTAGTATTACTAGCGGCTCTCAAGAGACCCAGTACTTC; cdr3_aa: CASSITSGSQETQYF
v_call: TRBV5-1; clone_size: .; d_call: TRBD2; cdr3_length: 17; j_call: TRBJ2-1; cdr3_nt: TGCGCCAGCAGCTTGGATTCGGAGCGGGAGGCCTACAATGAGCAGTTCTTC; cdr3_aa: CASSLDSEREAYNEQFF
v_call: TRBV19; clone_size: .; d_call: .; cdr3_length: 14; j_call: TRBJ2-2; cdr3_nt: TGTGCCAGTAGGACTAGTGGTTTGAACGGGGAGCTGTTTTTT; cdr3_aa: CASRTSGLNGELFF
v_call: TRBV5-5; clone_size: .; d_call: .; cdr3_length: 14; j_call: TRBJ2-7; cdr3_nt: TGTGCCAGCAGCTTGGCTTTGGGGAGTTACGAGCAGTACTTC; cdr3_aa: CASSLALGSYEQYF
v_call: TRBV18; clone_size: .; d_call: .; cdr3_length: 13; j_call: TRBJ1-2; cdr3_nt: TGTGCCAGCTCACCCGGGGGGAGTGATGGCTACACCTTC; cdr3_aa: CASSPGGSDGYTF
v_call: TRBV7-9; clone_size: .; d_call: .; cdr3_length: 12; j_call: TRBJ1-1; cdr3_nt: TGTGCCAGCAGCCGGGACTATACTGAAGCTTTCTTT; cdr3_aa: CASSRDYTEAFF
v_call: TRBV7-8; clone_size: .; d_call: .; cdr3_length: 13; j_call: TRBJ2-7; cdr3_nt: TGTGCCAGCAGCTTATCCGCCGGGGTCGAGCAGTACTTC; cdr3_aa: CASSLSAGVEQYF
v_call: TRBV29-1; clone_size: once; d_call: .; cdr3_length: 13; j_call: TRBJ2-3; cdr3_nt: TGCAGCGTTGATTGGCGGAGCACAGATACGCAGTATTTT; cdr3_aa: CSVDWRSTDTQYF
v_call: TRBV4-3; clone_size: .; d_call: TRBD2; cdr3_length: 18; j_call: TRBJ2-7; cdr3_nt: TGCGCCAGCAGCCAAGATGTGGGGGGACTAGCGGCCACCTACGAGCAGTACTTC; cdr3_aa: CASSQDVGGLAATYEQYF
v_call: TRBV19; clone_size: .; d_call: TRBD2; cdr3_length: 15; j_call: TRBJ2-3; cdr3_nt: TGTGCCAGTAGTCTTTGCGGGGGGCCGGTAGATACGCAGTATTTT; cdr3_aa: CASSLCGGPVDTQYF
v_call: TRBV7-2; clone_size: once; d_call: TRBD2; cdr3_length: 16; j_call: TRBJ2-5; cdr3_nt: TGTGCCAGCAGCTTAGGGCCGGGAGGGCCGATAGAGACCCAGTACTTC; cdr3_aa: CASSLGPGGPIETQYF
v_call: TRBV18; clone_size: .; d_call: .; cdr3_length: 14; j_call: TRBJ1-4; cdr3_nt: TGTGCCAGCTCACCAACAGGGTTTGATGAAAAACTGTTTTTT; cdr3_aa: CASSPTGFDEKLFF
v_call: TRBV30; clone_size: .; d_call: .; cdr3_length: 19; j_call: TRBJ1-5; cdr3_nt: TGTGCCTGGAGTGTACCGATTCTTCTCTTACAGGGACCCGATCAGCCCCAGCATTTT; cdr3_aa: CAWSVPILLLQGPDQPQHF
v_call: TRBV28; clone_size: .; d_call: .; cdr3_length: 13; j_call: TRBJ1-2; cdr3_nt: TGTGCCAGCATGAAGGCGGGAAACTATGGCTACACCTTC; cdr3_aa: CASMKAGNYGYTF